This TCR beta chain came from a study of OX40 agonist ivuxolimab in advanced cancers. Sequencing was performed with immunoSEQ multiplex PCR; in TCRdb, only in-frame clones are kept and a portion is missing. The sample carries roughly 90,000 clones, roughly 88% recorded once. Germline V gene data show CDR1 as KGHSH and CDR2 as LQKENI. Trimming stripped 2 bases from V and 4 bases from J, with 11 bases between. The CDR3 consists of 14 residues. Specimen: CD4+ or CD8+ T cells sorted from blood, collected in a trial of the OX40 agonist ivuxolimab. V gene TRBV18 combines with J gene TRBJ1-1; D might be TRBD1 (5 bases). This TCR came from an adult with an advanced solid tumor such as melanoma, head and neck, liver or kidney cancer. CDR3 DNA sequence: TGTGCCAGCTCACCAGGGGGGAGTCGCACTGAAGCTTTCTTT. Protein: CASSPGGSRTEAFF.